Reported below is one TCR beta chain. Antigen: not known. Per germline, CDR1 MRHNA and CDR2 SNTAGT. This CDR3 spans 13 amino acids. The data were obtained in a study of monozygotic twins with inflammatory bowel disease. From 3,500 to 4,000 ng of total RNA, each TCR library was prepared. TCRdb reanalyzed the 5' RACE reads, giving one entry per CDR3 protein sequence and no DNA. The repertoire table contains approximately 150,000 distinct CDR3 sequences. Points from the study as a whole: Discordant twins showed the same repertoire similarity as concordant twins, possibly from limited power. Healthy twins shared more clonotypes with others than IBD patients, most markedly active ones.

The sequence was obtained from a human donor with ulcerative colitis or Crohn's disease, or a healthy co-twin of an affected twin (not recorded which). This chain links TRBV6-4 with TRBJ1-1. The sample consisted of blood. The CDR3 loop is CASSVQENTEAFF.